Presented here are 20 T cell receptor beta chains from one specimen sequenced in a study of T cell responses to AZD1222 COVID-19 vaccine. This table comes from immunoSEQ multiplex PCR, and its TCRdb copy is limited to in-frame clones, with some not included. The table lists fewer than 110,000 clones, 90% to 95% of them singletons. The source material was peripheral blood, sampled on day 0 of AZD1222 vaccination. These receptors were taken from an adult in good health.

The CDR3 nucleotides are TGTGCCAGCAGGGCCCGGGGGCGTCAGTACTTC. It yields the protein CASRARGRQYF. The V and J genes are TRBV7-2 and TRBJ2-7; possibly TRBD1 or TRBD2 for D (6 bases each). The CDR3 totals 11 residues. V lost 6 bases to trimming and J lost 10 bases, with 13 bases between them. Germline V CDR1 and CDR2: SGHTA, FQGNSA.

The CDR3 here is CASSHEPEQFF. CDR3 nucleotides: TGTGCCAGCAGCCACGAGCCCGAGCAGTTCTTC. V is TRBV12-3 or TRBV12-4 and J is TRBJ2-1; D remains unclear. The CDR3 has 11 amino acids. With 6 bases removed from V and 10 bases from J, the gap between germline ends came to 10 bases.

As to this clone: This specimen includes other DNA sequences encoding the same CDR3. V usage is TRBV6-1 and J usage is TRBJ2-7, with D tentatively TRBD1 (6 bases). In germline, CDR1 is MNHNS, CDR2 SASEGT. The ends were cut back, 3 bases at V and 0 bases at J, with 6 bases in the middle. This CDR3 is built from 13 residues. CDR3 nucleotide sequence: TGTGCCAGCAGTGAGGGGGCCTCCTACGAGCAGTACTTC. It encodes CASSEGASYEQYF.

The rearrangement joins TRBV15 to TRBJ2-3; TRBD1 matches 7 bases. This CDR3 contains 14 residues. CDR1 is LNHNV and CDR2 is YYDKDF in the germline V gene (reference sequence). With V trimmed by 1 base and J by 6 bases, 4 bases remained unmatched. The DNA of the CDR3 is TGTGCCACCAGCAGAGCTACAGGGGAGGATACGCAGTATTTT. Translating it yields CATSRATGEDTQYF.

This clone was detected only once. J is TRBJ2-2 and V is TRBV7-3; 10 bases align to TRBD1. The CDR3 is 16 residues long. Losses at the gene ends were 5 bases for V and 6 bases for J; bases not matched to a gene: 9. The V gene's germline CDR1 is SGHTA and CDR2 FQGTGA. The CDR3 reads CASSLRDRGEPGELFF. Here the CDR3 DNA reads TGTGCCAGCAGCCTCCGGGACAGGGGAGAACCCGGGGAGCTGTTTTTT.

This rearrangement joins TRBV9 to TRBJ2-1, with 9 bases fitting TRBD1. CDR1 is SGDLS, CDR2 YYNGEE, per germline. The CDR3 totals 15 residues. V was clipped by 4 bases and J by 8 bases; unmatched bases: 10. The CDR3: CASSSPDRGVDEQFF. The CDR3 nucleotides read TGTGCCAGCAGCTCACCGGACAGGGGTGTGGATGAGCAGTTCTTC.

The chain has TRBV29-1 and TRBJ2-2; 14 bases are a match to TRBD2. The CDR3 length is 16 residues. Germline V gene lookup returns CDR1 SQVTM and CDR2 ANQGSEA. V was pared by 7 bases and J by 3 bases, with 7 bases of the junction left unmatched. CDR3 in amino acids: CSGPTSGRADTGELFF. The CDR3 DNA follows: TGCAGCGGGCCGACTAGCGGGAGGGCCGACACCGGGGAGCTGTTTTTT.

The chain recombines TRBV6-5 with TRBJ2-2, with a tentative D call TRBD2 (6 bases). The germline V gene encodes CDR1 MNHEY and CDR2 SVGAGI. V was clipped by 7 bases and J by 6 bases, with 18 bases between them. This CDR3 spans 15 amino acids. The DNA of the CDR3 is TGTGCCAGCAAGGAGGGGCTAGTAGGGGCCGGGGAGCTGTTTTTT. Translation gives CASKEGLVGAGELFF.

The chain joins TRBV5-1 to TRBJ1-4; tentative D call: TRBD1 (6 bases). The CDR3 is 17 amino acids. CDR1 and CDR2 from the germline V gene are SGHRS and YFSETQ. V dropped 0 bases and J dropped 3 bases, with 15 bases sitting between them. The CDR3 DNA reads TGCGCCAGCAGCTTGGATCCGGGGGCGAAGGCTAATGAAAAACTGTTTTTT. Amino acids: CASSLDPGAKANEKLFF. Full variable domain (missing parts from reference TRBV5-1 and TRBJ1-4): KAGVTQTPRYLIKTRGQQVTLSCSPISGHRSVSWYQQTPGQGLQFLFEYFSETQRNKGNFPGRFSGRQFSNSRSEMNVSTLELGDSALYLCASSLDPGAKANEKLFFGSGTQLSVL.

The V call is TRBV13, the J call TRBJ2-7, with D possibly matching TRBD1 (6 bases). Germline values: CDR1 PRHDT, CDR2 FYEKMQ (reference sequence). The CDR3 sequence is 16 residues long. V lost 5 bases, J lost 0 bases, and 17 bases lay in between. CDR3 loop: CASSLWPGQRSYEQYF. CDR3 DNA: TGTGCCAGCAGCCTTTGGCCGGGACAACGCTCCTACGAGCAGTACTTC.

This sequence joins TRBV7-2 and TRBJ2-1; the D is unclear. Trimming took off 3 bases at V and 7 bases at J, with 10 bases between the two ends. This CDR3 region has 13 residues. Germline CDR1 SGHTA, CDR2 FQGNSA. The CDR3 DNA follows: TGTGCCAGCAGCTTGATCCCTACTAATGAGCAGTTCTTC. Protein: CASSLIPTNEQFF.

On this clone itself: An end of the junction does not agree with germline; a read error may underlie this. The V call is TRBV6-4, the J call TRBJ2-2, with 16 bases fitting TRBD2. Germline-derived CDR1 and CDR2 are MRHNA and SNTAGT. The CDR3 is 21 residues long. The CDR3 region has the DNA TGTGGCAGCAGTGACTCGAGGGGACCGGGACTAGCGGGAGGGAGCACCGGGGAGCTGTTTTTT. This encodes CGSSDSRGPGLAGGSTGELFF.

The gene calls are TRBV19 and TRBJ2-1; 7 nucleotides match TRBD1. V trimming: 5 bases; J trimming: 0 bases; junction bases outside the gene matches: 4. CDR3 length equals 15 residues. CDR1 and CDR2 (germline): LNHDA, SQIVND (reference sequence). In nucleotides, the CDR3 is TGTGCCAGTAGTCTAGGACAGGTCTCCTACAATGAGCAGTTCTTC. Protein product: CASSLGQVSYNEQFF.

The chain is built from TRBV18 and TRBJ2-5, with 10 bases matching TRBD2. Per germline, CDR1 KGHSH and CDR2 LQKENI. J was trimmed by 7 bases and V by 3 bases; bases with no gene match: 20. This CDR3 has 19 amino acids. The DNA for the CDR3 is TGTGCCAGCTCACCTTCTCTGGCCGTAGCGGGAGGTCAAGAGGGGACCCAGTACTTC. Protein sequence: CASSPSLAVAGGQEGTQYF.

This chain joins TRBV2 and TRBJ2-7; TRBD1 aligns across 9 bases. This CDR3 comprises 15 residues. The ends lost 5 bases at V and 7 bases at J; junction bases unmatched: 12. Germline CDR1 reads SNHLY; CDR2 reads FYNNEI. The CDR3 coding sequence is TGTGCCAGCAGTCTAGCCGGGACAGGGAGGGATGAGCAGTACTTC. Translating gives CASSLAGTGRDEQYF.

This chain connects TRBV4-1 to TRBJ2-5; D is possibly TRBD2 (5 bases). The CDR3 runs 14 residues. Per germline, CDR1 MGHRA and CDR2 YSYEKL. V dropped 4 bases and J dropped 3 bases, with 12 bases sitting between them. The CDR3, as DNA: TGCGCCAGCAGCCCCCGGGGTTGGAAAGAGACCCAGTACTTC. Translating it yields CASSPRGWKETQYF.

This clone has just a few counts. The V call is TRBV7-2, the J call TRBJ2-1; no reliable D call. Trimming removed 1 base at V and 7 bases at J, with 8 bases between. Germline assignment: CDR1 SGHTA and CDR2 FQGNSA. The CDR3 has 13 residues. CDR3 region: CASSLVRRNEQFF. CDR3 nucleotide sequence: TGTGCCAGCAGCTTAGTTCGTAGGAATGAGCAGTTCTTC.

Here the CDR3 reads CASSLIEVNTEAFF. The CDR3 DNA reads as TGTGCCAGCAGCTTAATAGAAGTGAACACTGAAGCTTTCTTT. This chain joins TRBV7-3 and TRBJ1-1; D unclear. V was pared by 1 base and J by 0 bases, with 6 bases between. Germline lookup yields CDR1 SGHTA and CDR2 FQGTGA. This CDR3 comprises 14 residues.

This chain links TRBV5-5 with TRBJ2-1; maybe TRBD2 (5 bases). Germline CDR1 and CDR2: SGHKS and YYEKEE (reference sequence). The CDR3 sequence is 15 residues long. Trimming took 4 bases from V and 0 from J, leaving 11 bases between them. The CDR3 coding sequence is TGTGCCAGCAGCCTAAGCGGAGACTCCTACAATGAGCAGTTCTTC. The encoded protein is CASSLSGDSYNEQFF.

The rearrangement joins TRBV5-1 to TRBJ2-1; 9 bases map to TRBD1. The CDR3 covers 16 residues. CDR1 SGHRS and CDR2 YFSETQ come from the germline V gene. V dropped 2 bases and J dropped 6; count of bases not matched to a gene: 9. The CDR3, as DNA: TGCGCCAGCAGCTTCCCGGGACAGGGACGTCCCAATGAGCAGTTCTTC. It codes for CASSFPGQGRPNEQFF.